This T cell receptor beta chain is drawn from a study of blood T cell repertoires in COVID-19. Produced via immunoSEQ multiplex PCR; TCRdb's table is partial and in-frame only. In the table there are approximately 300,000 clones, roughly 90% of which are singletons. Sequenced material: PBMCs or T cells enriched from blood (not recorded which). The origin of this receptor is a woman between 18 and 29 years old with acute COVID-19.

Written as DNA, the CDR3 is TGCGCCAGCAGCCTGGTAGGGGGCTCCTACGAGCAGTACTTC. Translation gives CASSLVGGSYEQYF. The rearrangement joins TRBV5-1 to TRBJ2-7; D might be TRBD1 (6 bases). Germline V CDR1 and CDR2: SGHRS, YFSETQ. The CDR3 is made up of 14 amino acids. Between the trimmed V and J ends, which lost 4 bases and 0 bases, there was a span of 11 bases.